Listed below are T cell receptor beta chains from one sample, sequenced in a study of OX40 agonist ivuxolimab in advanced cancers. Sequenced by immunoSEQ multiplex PCR; TCRdb stores in-frame clones only, minus some. The data show about 28,000 clones, with about 80% seen just once and approximately 12% held by the top ten. Source: CD4+ or CD8+ T cells sorted from blood, taken in a trial of the OX40 agonist ivuxolimab. These receptors came from an adult with an advanced solid tumor such as melanoma, head and neck, liver or kidney cancer. CDR3s include the opening cysteine and the closing phenylalanine or tryptophan. A D gene is named only where the DNA matches it firmly. Only some rows state a clone size, as once, few, many or a class for expanded clones.

.	.	TRBV7-2	TRBJ2-5	TGTGCCAGCAGCCCCCCTTGGGCCAGAGAGACCCAGTACTTC	CASSPPWARETQYF
.	.	TRBV10-3	TRBJ2-4	TGTGCCATCAGCCCCTATGAACAGCTAGGGACAGCGGGACTAGCCAAAAACATTCAGTACTTC	CAISPYEQLGTAGLAKNIQYF
.	.	TRBV29-1	TRBJ2-7	TGCAGCGTTCAGAGGGATTACGAGCAGTACTTC	CSVQRDYEQYF
.	.	TRBV7-9	TRBJ2-4	TGTGCCGGAGGGGCTAGTCAGGACATTCAGTACTTC	CAGGASQDIQYF
.	.	TRBV6-6	TRBJ2-1	TGTGCCAGCAGTTACTCGGCAGGGGAATATAACAATGAGCAGTTCTTC	CASSYSAGEYNNEQFF
.	.	TRBV27	TRBJ2-7	TGTGCCAGCGGCTACGAGCAGTACTTC	CASGYEQYF
TRBD1	.	TRBV15	TRBJ1-5	TGTGCCACCAGCAGAGGTTTACAGGGGGCGTACCAGCCCCAGCATTTT	CATSRGLQGAYQPQHF
.	.	TRBV7-2	TRBJ1-2	TGTGCCAGCAGCTTAGCGCAGACAGGCGGCTATGGCTACACCTTC	CASSLAQTGGYGYTF
TRBD1	medium-sized	TRBV23-1	TRBJ1-2	TGCGCCAGCAGTCCCCGGACAGGCCCCCCCTCCTATGGCTACACCTTC	CASSPRTGPPSYGYTF
.	once	TRBV5-6	TRBJ1-1	TGTGCCAGCAGCTTGGATGCGGGGGGTCGGAACACTGAAGCTTTCTTT	CASSLDAGGRNTEAFF
.	.	TRBV5-8	TRBJ1-5	TGTGCCAGCAGCTTGCGGCATGGATCGAGCAATCAGCCCCAGCATTTT	CASSLRHGSSNQPQHF